This T cell receptor beta chain was observed in a study of blood T cell repertoires in COVID-19. Profiled with immunoSEQ multiplex PCR; TCRdb holds only in-frame clones, not every one. The table has about 160,000 clones, 84% seen once. This clonotype originated in a woman between 45 and 65 years old who had recovered from COVID-19. Sequenced: PBMCs or T cells enriched from blood (not recorded which).

CDR3 coding DNA: TGTGCCATCCGGGAGGGACAGAATAATTCACCCCTCCACTTT. Its protein is CAIREGQNNSPLHF. The chain links TRBV7-2 to TRBJ1-6; 7 bases fit TRBD1. Germline V gives CDR1 SGHTA, CDR2 FQGNSA. The CDR3 contains 14 residues. Trimming took 10 bases from V and 5 from J; bases not matched to a gene: 8.